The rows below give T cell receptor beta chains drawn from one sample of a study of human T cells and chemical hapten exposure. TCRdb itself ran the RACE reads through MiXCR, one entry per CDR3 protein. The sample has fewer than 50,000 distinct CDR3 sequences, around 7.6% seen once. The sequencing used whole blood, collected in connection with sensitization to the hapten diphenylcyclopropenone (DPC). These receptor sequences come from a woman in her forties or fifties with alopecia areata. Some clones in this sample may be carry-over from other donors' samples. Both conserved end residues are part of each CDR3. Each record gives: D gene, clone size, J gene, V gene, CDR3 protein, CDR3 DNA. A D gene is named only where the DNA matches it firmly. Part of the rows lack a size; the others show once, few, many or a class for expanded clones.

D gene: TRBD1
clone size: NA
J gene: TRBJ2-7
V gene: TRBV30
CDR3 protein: CAWDPGTGGREQYF
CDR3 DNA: TGTGCCTGGGACCCCGGGACAGGGGGTCGCGAGCAGTACTTC

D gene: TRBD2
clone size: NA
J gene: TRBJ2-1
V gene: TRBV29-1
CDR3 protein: CSLPVRDGTSGYNEQFF
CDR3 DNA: TGCAGCCTCCCGGTCAGGGATGGGACTAGCGGCTACAATGAGCAGTTCTTC

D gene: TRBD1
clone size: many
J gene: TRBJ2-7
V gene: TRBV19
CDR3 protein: CASSPGQGPYEQYF
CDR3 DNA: TGTGCCAGTAGTCCGGGACAGGGGCCCTACGAGCAGTACTTC

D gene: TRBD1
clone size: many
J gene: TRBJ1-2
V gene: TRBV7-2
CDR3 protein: CASSLGGQGANYGYTF
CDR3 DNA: TGTGCCAGCAGCTTAGGGGGACAGGGAGCTAACTATGGCTACACCTTC

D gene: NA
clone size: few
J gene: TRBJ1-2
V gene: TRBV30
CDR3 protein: CAWSVIRGGGYGYTF
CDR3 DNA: TGTGCCTGGAGTGTAATAAGAGGGGGAGGCTATGGCTACACCTTC

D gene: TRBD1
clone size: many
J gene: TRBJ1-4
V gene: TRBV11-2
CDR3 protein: CASTLKLTGQNEKLFF
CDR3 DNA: TGTGCCAGCACCCTGAAGCTGACAGGGCAAAATGAAAAACTGTTTTTT

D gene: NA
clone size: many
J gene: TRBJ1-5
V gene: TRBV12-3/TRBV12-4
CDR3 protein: CASSLVPYGQPQHF
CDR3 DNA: TGTGCCAGCAGTTTGGTGCCCTATGGTCAGCCCCAGCATTTT

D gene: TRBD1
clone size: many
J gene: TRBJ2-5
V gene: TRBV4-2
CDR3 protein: CASSQDESRGRQETQYF
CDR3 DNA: TGTGCCAGCAGCCAAGATGAGTCCAGGGGGAGACAAGAGACCCAGTACTTC

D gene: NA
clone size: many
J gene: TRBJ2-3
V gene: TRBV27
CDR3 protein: CASSLARATDTQYF
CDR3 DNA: TGTGCCAGCAGTTTAGCTCGGGCAACAGATACGCAGTATTTT

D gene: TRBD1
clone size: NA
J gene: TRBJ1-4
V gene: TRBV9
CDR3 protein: CASSPRDRPEKLFF
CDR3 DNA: TGTGCCAGCAGCCCCCGGGACAGGCCGGAAAAACTGTTTTTT

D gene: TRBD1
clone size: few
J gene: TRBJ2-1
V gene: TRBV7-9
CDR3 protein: CASSQPTGWDEQFF
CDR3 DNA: TGTGCCAGCAGCCAGCCGACAGGGTGGGATGAGCAGTTCTTC

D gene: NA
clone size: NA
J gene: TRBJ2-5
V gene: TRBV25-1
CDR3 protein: CASSGPQGETQYF
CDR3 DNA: TGTGCCAGCAGTGGGCCCCAAGGAGAGACCCAGTACTTC

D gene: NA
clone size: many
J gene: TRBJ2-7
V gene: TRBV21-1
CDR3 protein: CASSPPVRLRSYEQYF
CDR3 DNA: TGTGCCAGCAGCCCGCCCGTGAGACTCCGCTCCTACGAGCAGTACTTC

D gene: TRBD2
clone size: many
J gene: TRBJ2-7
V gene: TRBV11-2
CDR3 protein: CASSLGLAGEQYF
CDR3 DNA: TGTGCCAGCAGCTTAGGACTAGCGGGGGAGCAGTACTTC

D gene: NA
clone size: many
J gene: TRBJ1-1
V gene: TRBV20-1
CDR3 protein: CSVSERNTEAFF
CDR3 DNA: TGCAGTGTATCCGAGCGGAACACTGAAGCTTTCTTT

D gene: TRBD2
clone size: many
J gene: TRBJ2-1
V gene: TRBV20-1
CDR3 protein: CSARPPGTTYRNEQFF
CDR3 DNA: TGCAGTGCTAGACCCCCCGGGACTACCTATCGGAATGAGCAGTTCTTC

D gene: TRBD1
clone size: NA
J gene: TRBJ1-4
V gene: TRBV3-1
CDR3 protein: CASSQEEGQGARKLFF
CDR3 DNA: TGTGCCAGCAGCCAAGAAGAAGGACAGGGTGCCAGAAAACTGTTTTTT

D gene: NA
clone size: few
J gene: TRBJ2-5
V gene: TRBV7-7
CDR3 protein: CASGPGAQETQYF
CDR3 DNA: TGTGCTAGCGGGCCAGGGGCCCAAGAGACCCAGTACTTC

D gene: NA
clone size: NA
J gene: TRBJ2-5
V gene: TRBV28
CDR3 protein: CASSLGVAQYF
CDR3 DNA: TGTGCCAGCAGTTTAGGAGTGGCCCAGTACTTC

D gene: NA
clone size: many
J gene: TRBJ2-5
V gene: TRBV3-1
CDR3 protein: CASMGRRLQETQYF
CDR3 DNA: TGTGCCAGCATGGGCAGGCGCCTTCAAGAGACCCAGTACTTC

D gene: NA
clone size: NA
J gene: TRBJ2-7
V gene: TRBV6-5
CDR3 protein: CASTFGGGGEQYF
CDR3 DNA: TGTGCCAGCACCTTTGGGGGGGGCGGTGAGCAGTACTTC

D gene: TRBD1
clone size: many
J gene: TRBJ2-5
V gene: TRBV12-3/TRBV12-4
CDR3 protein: CASRTGGIETQYF
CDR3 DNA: TGTGCCAGCAGAACAGGGGGCATAGAGACCCAGTACTTC

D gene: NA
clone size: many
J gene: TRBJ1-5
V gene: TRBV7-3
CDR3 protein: CASSSPGTPRAQHF
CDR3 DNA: TGTGCCAGCAGCTCCCCCGGGACCCCGCGGGCCCAGCATTTT

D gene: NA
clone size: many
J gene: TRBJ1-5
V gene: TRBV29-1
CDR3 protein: CSVGDDQPQHF
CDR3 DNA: TGCAGCGTGGGGGATGATCAGCCCCAGCATTTT

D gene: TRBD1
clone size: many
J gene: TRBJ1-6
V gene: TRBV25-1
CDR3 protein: CASGTGGIGNSPLHF
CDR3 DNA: TGTGCCAGCGGTACAGGGGGCATTGGGAATTCACCCCTCCACTTT

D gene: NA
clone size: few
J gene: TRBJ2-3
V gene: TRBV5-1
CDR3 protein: CASSLAQRTSTDTQYF
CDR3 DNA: TGCGCCAGCAGCTTGGCCCAGCGGACTAGCACAGATACGCAGTATTTT

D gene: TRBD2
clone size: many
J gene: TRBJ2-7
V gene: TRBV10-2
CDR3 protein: CATALQTSAEQYF
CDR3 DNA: TGCGCCACCGCACTTCAGACTAGCGCCGAGCAGTACTTC

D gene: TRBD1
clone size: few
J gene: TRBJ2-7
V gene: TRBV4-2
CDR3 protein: CASSPGQGAAYEQYF
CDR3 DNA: TGTGCCAGCAGCCCGGGACAGGGGGCGGCCTACGAGCAGTACTTC

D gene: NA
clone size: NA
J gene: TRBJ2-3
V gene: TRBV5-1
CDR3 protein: CASSPLRGTDTQYF
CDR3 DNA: TGCGCCAGCAGCCCGCTGAGAGGCACAGATACGCAGTATTTT

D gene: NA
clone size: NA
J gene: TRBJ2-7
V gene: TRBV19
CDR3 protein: CASSTTQHEQYF
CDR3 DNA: TGTGCCAGTAGTACCACCCAGCACGAGCAGTACTTC

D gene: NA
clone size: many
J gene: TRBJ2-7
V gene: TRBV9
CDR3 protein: CASSAAGAAYEQYF
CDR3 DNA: TGTGCCAGCAGCGCCGCCGGGGCGGCCTACGAGCAGTACTTC

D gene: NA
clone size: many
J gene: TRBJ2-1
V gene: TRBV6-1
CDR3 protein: CASREAGYPSNEQFF
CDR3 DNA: TGTGCCAGCAGGGAGGCAGGCTACCCCTCCAATGAGCAGTTCTTC

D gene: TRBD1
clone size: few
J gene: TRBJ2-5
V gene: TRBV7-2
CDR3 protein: CASSDRGRKTQYF
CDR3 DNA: TGTGCCAGCAGCGACAGGGGGCGAAAGACCCAGTACTTC

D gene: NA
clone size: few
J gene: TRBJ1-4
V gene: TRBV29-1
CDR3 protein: CSVPGATNEKLFF
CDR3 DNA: TGCAGCGTTCCCGGGGCGACTAATGAAAAACTGTTTTTT

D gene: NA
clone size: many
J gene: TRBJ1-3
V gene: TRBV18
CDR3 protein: CASSRPISGNTIYF
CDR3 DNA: TGTGCCAGCTCAAGACCGATCTCTGGAAACACCATATATTTT

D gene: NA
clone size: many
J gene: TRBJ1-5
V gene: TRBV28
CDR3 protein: CASSPRTLYQPQHF
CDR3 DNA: TGTGCCAGCAGTCCTCGGACACTTTATCAGCCCCAGCATTTT

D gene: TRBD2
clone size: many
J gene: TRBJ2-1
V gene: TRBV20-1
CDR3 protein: CSARRTSGGANEQFF
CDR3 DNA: TGCAGTGCGCGTCGAACTAGCGGGGGAGCGAATGAGCAGTTCTTC

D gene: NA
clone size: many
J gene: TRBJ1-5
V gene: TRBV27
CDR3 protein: CASSLYGQPQHF
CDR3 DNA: TGTGCCAGCAGTTTATATGGGCAGCCCCAGCATTTT

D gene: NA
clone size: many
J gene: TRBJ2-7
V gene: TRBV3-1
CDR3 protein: CASSPRLGGYEQYF
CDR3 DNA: TGTGCCAGCAGTCCAAGACTGGGGGGCTACGAGCAGTACTTC

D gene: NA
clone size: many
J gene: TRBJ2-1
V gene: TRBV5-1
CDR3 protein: CASSLGKLIYNEQFF
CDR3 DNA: TGCGCCAGCAGCTTGGGAAAGCTGATCTACAATGAGCAGTTCTTC

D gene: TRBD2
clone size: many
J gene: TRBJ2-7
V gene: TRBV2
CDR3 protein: CASSEGLAAPYEQYF
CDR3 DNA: TGTGCCAGCAGTGAGGGGCTAGCGGCCCCCTACGAGCAGTACTTC

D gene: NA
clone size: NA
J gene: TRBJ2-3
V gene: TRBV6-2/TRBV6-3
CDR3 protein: CAGSPWTGTDTQYF
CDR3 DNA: TGTGCCGGCAGTCCGTGGACCGGCACAGATACGCAGTATTTT

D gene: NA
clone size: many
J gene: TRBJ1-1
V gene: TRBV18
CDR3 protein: CASSPPTANRNTEAFF
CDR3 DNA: TGTGCCAGCTCACCACCAACAGCTAATAGGAACACTGAAGCTTTCTTT

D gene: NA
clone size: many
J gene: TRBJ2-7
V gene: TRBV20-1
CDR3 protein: CSAGFLSGEQYF
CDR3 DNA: TGCAGTGCTGGGTTTTTGTCAGGCGAGCAGTACTTC

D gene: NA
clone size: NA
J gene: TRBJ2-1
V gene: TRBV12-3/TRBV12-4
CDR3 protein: CASSFDGDEQFF
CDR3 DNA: TGTGCCAGCAGTTTCGACGGGGATGAGCAGTTCTTC

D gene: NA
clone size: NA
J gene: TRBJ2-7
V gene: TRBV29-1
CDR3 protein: CSVGGAAGSFSQYF
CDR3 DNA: TGCAGCGTTGGGGGGGCCGCCGGGTCGTTCTCGCAGTACTTC

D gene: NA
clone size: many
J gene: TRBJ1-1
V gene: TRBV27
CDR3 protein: CASSHTGRTTEAFF
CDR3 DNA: TGTGCCAGCAGTCATACAGGGAGGACCACTGAAGCTTTCTTT

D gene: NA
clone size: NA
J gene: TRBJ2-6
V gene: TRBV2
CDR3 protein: CASSEGQGGTGANVLTF
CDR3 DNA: TGTGCCAGCAGTGAAGGACAGGGCGGGACTGGGGCCAACGTCCTGACTTTC

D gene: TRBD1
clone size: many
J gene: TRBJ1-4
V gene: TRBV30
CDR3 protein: CAWSALRQGGEKLFF
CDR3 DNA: TGTGCCTGGAGTGCCCTTAGACAGGGCGGGGAAAAACTGTTTTTT

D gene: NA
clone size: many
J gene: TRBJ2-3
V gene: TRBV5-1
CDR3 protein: CASSLQSASTDTQYF
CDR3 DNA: TGCGCCAGCAGCCTACAGAGTGCTAGCACAGATACGCAGTATTTT

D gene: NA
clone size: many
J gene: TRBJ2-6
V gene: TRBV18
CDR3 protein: CCSGANVLTF
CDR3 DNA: TGTTGCTCTGGGGCCAACGTCCTGACTTTC

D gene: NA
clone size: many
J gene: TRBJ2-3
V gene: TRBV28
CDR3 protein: CASSLSGDPGNTQYF
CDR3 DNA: TGTGCCAGCAGTTTATCCGGGGACCCGGGGAATACGCAGTATTTT

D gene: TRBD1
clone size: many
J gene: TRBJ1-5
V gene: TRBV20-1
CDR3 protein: CSASGGQANQPQHF
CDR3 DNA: TGCAGTGCTAGTGGAGGACAGGCAAATCAGCCCCAGCATTTT

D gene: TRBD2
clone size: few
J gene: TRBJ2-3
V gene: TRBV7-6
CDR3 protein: CASSLGAGAVTDTQYF
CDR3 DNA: TGTGCCAGCAGCTTAGGTGCGGGAGCGGTGACAGATACGCAGTATTTT

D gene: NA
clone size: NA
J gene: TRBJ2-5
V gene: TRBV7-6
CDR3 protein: CASSPFPGYQETQYF
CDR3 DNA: TGTGCCAGCAGCCCTTTTCCGGGGTACCAAGAGACCCAGTACTTC

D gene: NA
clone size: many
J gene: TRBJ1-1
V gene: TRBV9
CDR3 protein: CASSVGAEVTEAFF
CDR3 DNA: TGTGCCAGCAGCGTAGGGGCCGAGGTCACTGAAGCTTTCTTT

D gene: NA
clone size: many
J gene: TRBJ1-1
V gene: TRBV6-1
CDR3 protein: CASRAVQGTNTEAFF
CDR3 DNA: TGTGCCAGCAGGGCCGTACAGGGAACGAACACTGAAGCTTTCTTT

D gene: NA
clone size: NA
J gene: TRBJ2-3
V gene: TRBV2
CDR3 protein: CASSGDQTTHRDSYF
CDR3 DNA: TGTGCCAGCAGTGGGGACCAAACGACGCATCGGGATTCGTATTTT

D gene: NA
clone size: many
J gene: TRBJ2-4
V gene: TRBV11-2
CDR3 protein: CASSSGFTQAKNIQYF
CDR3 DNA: TGTGCCAGCAGCTCCGGGTTCACGCAGGCCAAAAACATTCAGTACTTC